This T cell receptor beta chain was sequenced for a study of T cell repertoires in cytomegalovirus infection. The CDR3 sequence is 17 residues long. CDR1 SGHDT and CDR2 YYEEEE come from the germline V gene. Trimming shortened V by 4 bases and J by 6 bases, and 22 bases separated the two germline ends. In TCRdb, the reads were re-called with MiXCR into one record per CDR3 protein. Of 150,000 to 160,000 distinct CDR3 sequences detected, roughly a quarter appear once; the ten largest clones hold about a tenth. The origin of this receptor is a human donor in good health (CMV status not recorded). Some clones in this sample may be carry-over from other donors' samples. The rearrangement joins TRBV5-6 to TRBJ2-2; a weak D match, TRBD1 (6 bases). Sequenced input: PBMCs. CDR3 region: CASSLDGLGGSAGELFF. The CDR3 nucleotides are TGTGCCAGCAGCCTTGACGGGCTAGGGGGATCTGCCGGGGAGCTGTTTTTT.